The present T cell receptor (beta chain) was sequenced within a study of spatial heterogeneity in lung cancer. Whole-study context: Sequencing consistently turned up more beta-chain sequences than alpha-chain sequences.

As for time point: sample taken at primary tumor resection. TCRs were sequenced from unsorted whole RNA of tumor, nontumor lung or PBMC. The donors were some 70 patients with non-small cell lung cancer that was early-stage and untreated. Germline V gene sequence: CDR1 MGHRA, CDR2 YSYEKL. V gave up 3 bases and J gave up 0 bases, with 9 bases separating them. The CDR3 has 15 amino acids. The table lists this clonotype with many counts. TCRdb reanalysed the 5' RACE reads using MiXCR and keeps one entry per CDR3 protein. The sample contains about 40,000 distinct CDR3 sequences, roughly 5.6% of which appear only once.

The genes are TRBV4-1 and TRBJ2-1; maybe TRBD2 (6 bases). This specimen was PBMCs, taken at surgery. This receptor was taken from a female donor with early-stage non-small cell lung cancer. The DNA of the CDR3 is TGCGCCAGCAGCCAGCTAGCGACCTCCTACAATGAGCAGTTCTTC. Protein product: CASSQLATSYNEQFF.